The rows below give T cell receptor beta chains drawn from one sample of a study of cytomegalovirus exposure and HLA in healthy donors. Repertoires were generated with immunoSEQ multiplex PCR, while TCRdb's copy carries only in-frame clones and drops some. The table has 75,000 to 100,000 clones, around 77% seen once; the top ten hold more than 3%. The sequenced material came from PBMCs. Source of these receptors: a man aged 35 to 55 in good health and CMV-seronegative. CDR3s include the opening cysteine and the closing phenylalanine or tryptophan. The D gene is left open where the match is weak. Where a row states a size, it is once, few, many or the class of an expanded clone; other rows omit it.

CDR3 protein: CASSGPGRGREAFF; CDR3 DNA: TGTGCCAGCAGCGGGCCGGGCAGGGGAAGAGAAGCTTTCTTT; D gene: .; V gene: TRBV9; J gene: TRBJ1-1; clone size: .
CDR3 protein: CASTTGLVSSNQPQHF; CDR3 DNA: TGTGCCAGCACGACCGGGTTGGTGTCCAGCAATCAGCCCCAGCATTTT; D gene: .; V gene: TRBV28; J gene: TRBJ1-5; clone size: .
CDR3 protein: CASSLTQGAINEQFF; CDR3 DNA: TGTGCCAGCAGCTTAACCCAGGGGGCGATCAATGAGCAGTTCTTC; D gene: TRBD1; V gene: TRBV7-3; J gene: TRBJ2-1; clone size: .
CDR3 protein: CARGTGGRIYEQYF; CDR3 DNA: TGTGCCAGGGGGACTGGAGGAAGGATCTACGAGCAGTACTTC; D gene: .; V gene: TRBV27; J gene: TRBJ2-7; clone size: .
CDR3 protein: CASSIEQGNQPQHF; CDR3 DNA: TGTGCCAGTAGTATAGAGCAGGGGAATCAGCCCCAGCATTTT; D gene: .; V gene: TRBV19; J gene: TRBJ1-5; clone size: .
CDR3 protein: CASSQVAPGTGISYEQYF; CDR3 DNA: TGTGCCAGCAGTCAAGTCGCGCCCGGGACAGGGATCTCCTACGAGCAGTACTTC; D gene: TRBD1; V gene: TRBV6-1; J gene: TRBJ2-7; clone size: few
CDR3 protein: CASSWGGGYEQYF; CDR3 DNA: TGTGCCAGCAGTTGGGGGGGCGGCTACGAGCAGTACTTC; D gene: .; V gene: TRBV27; J gene: TRBJ2-7; clone size: .
CDR3 protein: CASSLDRTFSYEQYF; CDR3 DNA: TGTGCCAGCAGCTTAGACAGAACCTTCTCCTACGAGCAGTACTTC; D gene: .; V gene: TRBV11-1; J gene: TRBJ2-7; clone size: .
CDR3 protein: CASSQTGAQKSTDTQYF; CDR3 DNA: TGTGCCAGCAGCCAGACAGGGGCCCAAAAGAGCACAGATACGCAGTATTTT; D gene: TRBD1; V gene: TRBV5-4; J gene: TRBJ2-3; clone size: .
CDR3 protein: CASRDVNRVLNTGELFF; CDR3 DNA: TGCGCCAGCAGGGATGTAAACAGGGTGTTGAACACCGGGGAGCTGTTTTTT; D gene: .; V gene: TRBV5-1; J gene: TRBJ2-2; clone size: .
CDR3 protein: CAISRSRELNEKLFF; CDR3 DNA: TGTGCCATCAGCCGTAGCCGGGAGCTAAATGAAAAACTGTTTTTT; D gene: .; V gene: TRBV10-3; J gene: TRBJ1-4; clone size: .
CDR3 protein: CASRGSFYTDTQYF; CDR3 DNA: TGTGCCAGCCGAGGGAGTTTTTACACAGATACGCAGTATTTT; D gene: .; V gene: TRBV27; J gene: TRBJ2-3; clone size: .
CDR3 protein: CASSEERAGEQFF; CDR3 DNA: TGTGCCAGCAGTGAAGAGAGAGCGGGAGAGCAGTTCTTC; D gene: TRBD2; V gene: TRBV2; J gene: TRBJ2-1; clone size: few
CDR3 protein: CASSIGTGGGETQYF; CDR3 DNA: TGTGCCAGTAGTATAGGGACAGGGGGCGGCGAGACCCAGTACTTC; D gene: TRBD1; V gene: TRBV19; J gene: TRBJ2-5; clone size: .
CDR3 protein: CSVVGVQETQYF; CDR3 DNA: TGCAGCGTTGTCGGAGTGCAGGAGACCCAGTACTTC; D gene: .; V gene: TRBV29-1; J gene: TRBJ2-5; clone size: .
CDR3 protein: CASRYQWGGVSEAFF; CDR3 DNA: TGTGCCAGCAGGTACCAATGGGGGGGCGTTAGTGAAGCTTTCTTT; D gene: .; V gene: TRBV6-6; J gene: TRBJ1-1; clone size: .